A selection of T cell receptor beta chains follows, all from one sample in a study of shared clonotypes between healthy human individuals. Sequenced by immunoSEQ multiplex PCR; TCRdb stores in-frame clones only, minus some. The sample comprises 500,000 to 650,000 clones, roughly 72% of which are singletons, and approximately 12% rests with the top ten. What was sequenced was PBMCs. These TCRs come from a woman in her 40s in good health. Some clones in this sample may be carry-over from other donors' samples. CDR3s include the opening cysteine and the closing phenylalanine or tryptophan. D genes are given only for firm matches. Rows may omit the clone size; those that give it use once, few, many or a size class.

-	TRBV28	TRBJ1-1	-	TGTGCCAGCAGTTCCGGAACAGGGTTGGGCACTGAAGCTTTCTTT	CASSSGTGLGTEAFF
-	TRBV19	TRBJ2-1	-	TGTGCCAGTAGTGGGGGTCGGGATCAGCGTGAGCAGTTCTTC	CASSGGRDQREQFF
-	TRBV28	TRBJ1-2	-	TGTGCCAGCAGTTTCGGATGGGGCTACACCTTC	CASSFGWGYTF
-	TRBV28	TRBJ2-7	TRBD1	TGTGCCAGCAGTCGGGCAGGGGGCGCCTACGAGCAGTACTTC	CASSRAGGAYEQYF
-	TRBV7-9	TRBJ1-1	-	TGTGCCAGCAGCTTGGGGACAACAGGGTACGGCACTGAAGCTTTCTTT	CASSLGTTGYGTEAFF
once	TRBV30	TRBJ2-7	-	TGTGCCTGGAAGGACCCCAATGGGCCCTACGAGCAGTACTTC	CAWKDPNGPYEQYF
-	TRBV28	TRBJ1-2	TRBD1	TGTGCCAGCAGGGCGGACAGGGGGTACAGAGGCTACACCTTC	CASRADRGYRGYTF
-	TRBV7-3	TRBJ2-5	-	TGTGCCAGCAGCTCGGGGGCGGAAGAGACCCAGTACTTC	CASSSGAEETQYF
-	TRBV7-9	TRBJ2-7	-	TGTGCCAGCAGCTCCGGTGTGGCCGCCTACGAGCAGTACTTC	CASSSGVAAYEQYF
-	TRBV25-1	TRBJ2-1	TRBD2	TGTGCCAGCAGTGAATTGCGGGGGACCTCCTACAATGAGCAGTTCTTC	CASSELRGTSYNEQFF
once	TRBV5-1	TRBJ2-5	-	TGCGCCAGCAGCGGGTCCCCCCAAGAGACCCAGTACTTC	CASSGSPQETQYF
-	TRBV19	TRBJ1-2	-	TGTGCCAGTTCTACTCCGGGCCTTAACTATGGCTACACCTTC	CASSTPGLNYGYTF
few	TRBV28	TRBJ1-2	TRBD1	TGTGCCAGCAGTTCCAGGACAGGAGACGGCTACACCTTC	CASSSRTGDGYTF
-	TRBV9	TRBJ2-7	-	TGTGCCAGCAGCGTAGTTGTCAGCTTCTCCTACGAGCAGTACTTC	CASSVVVSFSYEQYF
-	TRBV6-5	TRBJ2-7	-	TGTGCCAGCAGTTACTCGGGGGACACCACCTACGAGCAGTACTTC	CASSYSGDTTYEQYF
few	TRBV4-1	TRBJ1-1	-	TGCGCCAGCAGCCAAGGTCTGGCGAACACTGAAGCTTTCTTT	CASSQGLANTEAFF
few	TRBV19	TRBJ2-6	-	TGTGCCAGTAGTATAGGGGGCAGGGTCCTGTCTGGGGCCAACGTCCTGACTTTC	CASSIGGRVLSGANVLTF
-	TRBV5-4	TRBJ1-4	TRBD1	TGTGCCAGCAGCGTCGACAGGGGTAATAATGAAAAACTGTTTTTT	CASSVDRGNNEKLFF
once	TRBV27	TRBJ2-1	-	TGTGCCAGCAGTTTAGGGGGCTACAATGAGCAGTTCTTC	CASSLGGYNEQFF
-	TRBV27	TRBJ2-3	-	TGTGCCAGCAGTTTTGACTATAGCACAGATACGCAGTATTTT	CASSFDYSTDTQYF
-	TRBV19	TRBJ2-7	-	TGTGCCAGTAGCCCACTCCGGCGGGGACGGGACTTCTACGAGCAGTACTTC	CASSPLRRGRDFYEQYF
-	TRBV7-5	TRBJ2-7	-	TGTGTCAGAACCCAGTGGTGGGGGACTAGCGGGATTTCCTCCTACGAGCAGTACTTC	CVRTQWWGTSGISSYEQYF